These 15 T cell receptor beta chains were sequenced from one sample in a study of memory CD4+ T cells and cytomegalovirus serostatus. Single viable CD3+CD4+CD8-CD45RO+ cells were sorted as the memory CD4+ T cells. The assay was immunoSEQ multiplex PCR, and TCRdb's table has in-frame clones only and misses some. This sample has tens of thousands of clones, with approximately 77% found just once. The sample consisted of memory CD4+ T cells from blood. The receptors stem from an adult in good health and CMV-seronegative.

The chain is built from TRBV30 and TRBJ2-3; 14 bases agree with TRBD2. The J segment lost 8 bases and the V segment lost 3 bases, leaving 7 bases of the junction unmatched. Germline V gene lookup returns CDR1 GTSNPN and CDR2 SVGIG (reference sequence). The CDR3 has 15 amino acids. Here the CDR3 reads CAWSLGLAGVGTQYF. The CDR3 DNA follows: TGTGCCTGGAGCTTGGGACTAGCGGGAGTCGGTACGCAGTATTTT.

V usage is TRBV4-3 and J usage is TRBJ1-4, with TRBD1 identical over 8 bases. Germline CDR1 LGHNA, CDR2 YSLEER. The junction had 3 bases not matched to a gene; V was cut back by 4 bases and J by 2 bases. The CDR3 runs 15 residues. The CDR3 nucleotides read TGCGCCAGCAGCCCTACAGGGGGTACTAATGAAAAACTGTTTTTT. Its protein product is CASSPTGGTNEKLFF.

The chain combines TRBV5-4 with TRBJ2-3; 8 nucleotides align to TRBD1. The CDR3 is 15 amino acids. Germline assignment: CDR1 SGHNT and CDR2 YYREEE (reference sequence). After removal of 4 bases from V and 7 bases from J, the junction contained 11 bases not matched to a gene. The CDR3 DNA reads as TGTGCCAGCAGCCCGCAGGGGGCGGGGATGAATACGCAGTATTTT. Amino acid sequence: CASSPQGAGMNTQYF.

The count of this clone is one. J is TRBJ1-4 and V is TRBV6-6, with 8 bases identical to TRBD1. From germline, CDR1 is MNHNY and CDR2 SVGAGI (reference sequence). The length of the CDR3 is 14 residues. V lost 5 bases to trimming and J lost 3 bases; unmatched junction nucleotides: 2. The CDR3 protein is CASSRQGPNEKLFF. The CDR3 DNA reads TGTGCCAGCAGTCGACAGGGGCCTAATGAAAAACTGTTTTTT.

V gene TRBV5-8 combines with J gene TRBJ2-6; tentatively, D is TRBD1 or TRBD2 (5 bases each). CDR3 length: 17 residues. CDR1 is SGHTS, CDR2 YDEGEE, per germline. The V and J ends lost 0 bases and 0 bases respectively, with 10 bases between them. The CDR3 DNA reads TGTGCCAGCAGCTTGGGTACAGGACTCTCTGGGGCCAACGTCCTGACTTTC. The encoded protein is CASSLGTGLSGANVLTF. The full variable domain, completed using reference TRBV5-8 and TRBJ2-6, is EAGVTQSPTHLIKTRGQQATLRCSPISGHTSVYWYQQALGLGLQFLLWYDEGEERNRGNFPPRFSGRQFPNYSSELNVNALELEDSALYLCASSLGTGLSGANVLTFGAGSRLTVL.

The chain is built from TRBV28 and TRBJ1-6; 9 positions match TRBD1. Germline V gene data show CDR1 as MDHEN and CDR2 as SYDVKM. The V and J ends lost 11 bases and 8 bases, in that order; junction bases with no gene match: 4. The CDR3 contains 12 residues. CDR3 nucleotide sequence: TGTGCCGGGGGACAGGGAGATTCACCCCTCCACTTT. It translates to CAGGQGDSPLHF.

The rearrangement uses TRBV5-1 and TRBJ1-6; 11 bases fit TRBD1. CDR1 is SGHRS and CDR2 is YFSETQ in the germline V gene. The CDR3 consists of 14 residues. Trimming took 3 bases from V and 8 from J; bases not matched to a gene: 1. The CDR3 DNA follows: TGCGCCAGCAGCTGGGGACAGGGGGATTCACCCCTCCACTTT. Its protein product is CASSWGQGDSPLHF.

This chain connects TRBV5-4 to TRBJ2-2; TRBD1 or TRBD2 may be the D gene (5 bases each). CDR1 SGHNT and CDR2 YYREEE come from the germline V gene (reference sequence). V shed 4 bases and J shed 4 bases, with 17 bases lying between them. This CDR3 contains 16 residues. In DNA form, the CDR3 reads TGTGCCAGCAGCCCGGGACGCAAGACCTCCACCGGGGAGCTGTTTTTT. Translating gives CASSPGRKTSTGELFF.

This clone was seen a single time. V gene TRBV6-5 combines with J gene TRBJ2-7; D perhaps matches TRBD2 (5 bases). V dropped 4 bases and J dropped 2 bases, with 6 bases sitting between them. Germline V gene lookup returns CDR1 MNHEY and CDR2 SVGAGI. CDR3 length: 12 amino acids. CDR3 in amino acids: CASSSGTYEQYF. CDR3 in DNA: TGTGCCAGCAGTTCGGGAACCTACGAGCAGTACTTC.

The V and J genes are TRBV29-1 and TRBJ1-1, with 7 bases that match TRBD1. Germline-derived CDR1 and CDR2 are SQVTM and ANQGSEA. The CDR3 covers 13 residues. The junction had 9 bases not matched to a gene; V was cut back by 6 bases and J by 5 bases. CDR3 loop: CSVRTQGRTEAFF. The CDR3, as DNA: TGCAGCGTCCGAACACAGGGGAGGACTGAAGCTTTCTTT.

The chain joins TRBV11-3 to TRBJ2-7; D is possibly TRBD2 (6 bases). Trimming cost V 1 base and J 7 bases, with 11 bases left between them. CDR1 SGHNT and CDR2 YENEEA come from the germline V gene. CDR3 length: 13 amino acids. The CDR3 sequence is CASSLAGVGEQYF. CDR3 nucleotides: TGTGCCAGCAGCTTAGCGGGAGTGGGGGAGCAGTACTTC.

The V gene is TRBV28, the J gene TRBJ1-2; D remains unclear. CDR1 is MDHEN, CDR2 SYDVKM, per germline. Trimming took off 6 bases at V and 2 bases at J, with 4 bases between the two ends. This CDR3 comprises 11 residues. CDR3 loop: CASSDNYGYTF. The CDR3 DNA reads as TGTGCCAGCAGCGACAACTATGGCTACACCTTC.

The genes are TRBV7-2 and TRBJ2-7; 12 nucleotides line up with TRBD2. This CDR3 has 18 amino acids. Germline V gene data show CDR1 as SGHTA and CDR2 as FQGNSA. The J segment lost 1 base and the V segment lost 4 bases, leaving 11 bases of the junction unmatched. The CDR3 nucleotides read TGTGCCAGCAGCTCCCAGCCCGCGACTAGCGGGAGATCCTACGAGCAGTACTTC. Translated: CASSSQPATSGRSYEQYF.

The chain recombines TRBV6-5 with TRBJ2-7, with 9 positions matching TRBD1. The CDR3 loop spans 13 amino acids. The germline CDR1 and CDR2 sequences are MNHEY and SVGAGI. J was trimmed by 4 bases and V by 9 bases; bases with no gene match: 7. CDR3 protein: CASLGDREYEQYF. The CDR3 bases are TGTGCCAGTCTCGGGGACAGGGAGTACGAGCAGTACTTC.

This clone came up once. This chain connects TRBV27 to TRBJ1-1; D ambiguous. This CDR3 has 14 amino acids. V shed 2 bases and J shed 5 bases, with 12 bases lying between them. The V gene's germline CDR1 is MNHEY and CDR2 SMNVEV (reference sequence). This CDR3 is CASSLRAGTTEAFF. The DNA for the CDR3 is TGTGCCAGCAGTTTACGGGCGGGAACAACTGAAGCTTTCTTT.